One sample yielded the 22 T cell receptor beta chains listed below, sequenced in a study of CD4 T cells in relation to SARS-CoV-2 and coronaviruses. Sequencing was performed with immunoSEQ multiplex PCR; in TCRdb, only in-frame clones are kept and a portion is missing. The sample yields about 22,000 clones, around 68% seen once. The unexposed donors gave CD4+ T cells in about 2010-2019, prior to COVID-19. CD4+ T cells were isolated from the cells after about 11 days of culture. Antigens for these TCRs are unknown. The sequencing sample was made of CD4+ T cells from PBMCs, cultured in vitro. These receptors were obtained from a human donor in good health.

This clone was observed a few times. The gene calls are TRBV18 and TRBJ1-4, with a tentative D call TRBD1 (5 bases). V lost 3 bases and J lost 12, with 11 bases in between. The length of the CDR3 is 12 residues. The germline V gene has CDR1 KGHSH and CDR2 LQKENI. CDR3 amino acids: CASSPGGEQLFF. The CDR3 nucleotides are TGTGCCAGCTCACCTGGGGGGGAGCAACTGTTTTTT.

V usage is TRBV19 and J usage is TRBJ2-2, with D uncertain. The germline gives CDR1 LNHDA, CDR2 SQIVND (reference sequence). CDR3 length: 14 amino acids. V was shortened by 3 bases and J by 1 base, with 6 bases between the two germline ends. The CDR3 protein is CASSIFVNTGELFF. In DNA form, the CDR3 reads TGTGCCAGTAGTATCTTTGTGAACACCGGGGAGCTGTTTTTT.

A few counts support this clone. This chain joins TRBV12-3 or TRBV12-4 and TRBJ1-5; TRBD1 might be the D (5 bases). This CDR3 has 13 amino acids. Between the trimmed V and J ends, which lost 4 bases and 7 bases, there was a span of 11 bases. The CDR3 DNA reads as TGTGCCAGCAGTTCAGCCGGACAACAGCCCCAGCATTTT. Protein sequence: CASSSAGQQPQHF.

This rearrangement joins TRBV19 to TRBJ2-5; a weak D match, TRBD2 (6 bases). The CDR3 has 13 amino acids. Germline V gene sequence: CDR1 LNHDA, CDR2 SQIVND (reference sequence). Between the trimmed V and J ends, which lost 5 bases and 4 bases, there was a span of 11 bases. The CDR3 DNA is TGTGCCAGTAGTCCCGGACTACTAGAGACCCAGTACTTC. It is translated as CASSPGLLETQYF.

This clone was detected only a few times. V is TRBV10-3 and J is TRBJ1-1; D unclear. Germline CDR1 and CDR2: ENHRY and SYGVKD. The CDR3 is made up of 11 amino acids. V was pared by 6 bases and J by 1 base, with 3 bases between. CDR3 in DNA: TGTGCCATCAGGGGGAACACTGAAGCTTTCTTT. It yields the protein CAIRGNTEAFF.

The chain combines TRBV5-5 with TRBJ2-1; the D gene is possibly TRBD2 (7 bases). Germline CDR1 reads SGHKS; CDR2 reads YYEKEE (reference sequence). With 2 bases removed from V and 0 bases from J, the gap between germline ends came to 12 bases. CDR3 length: 16 amino acids. The CDR3 sequence is CASSFERGASYNEQFF. CDR3 nucleotides: TGTGCCAGCAGCTTTGAACGGGGGGCCTCCTACAATGAGCAGTTCTTC.

The rearrangement links TRBV5-5 to TRBJ1-1, with a tentative D call TRBD1 (6 bases). In germline, CDR1 is SGHKS, CDR2 YYEKEE (reference sequence). Trimming removed 3 bases from V and 3 bases from J, with 12 bases in between. This CDR3 is built from 14 residues. The CDR3 DNA is TGTGCCAGCAGCTGGGGGGCAATGGACACTGAAGCTTTCTTT. Its protein is CASSWGAMDTEAFF.

The rearrangement joins TRBV4-3 to TRBJ1-4; D gene uncertain. This CDR3 comprises 16 residues. From germline, CDR1 is LGHNA and CDR2 YSLEER. V lost 0 bases and J lost 3, with 11 bases in between. The CDR3 reads CASSQEGRGANEKLFF. CDR3 coding DNA: TGCGCCAGCAGCCAAGAAGGACGGGGAGCTAATGAAAAACTGTTTTTT.

V usage is TRBV19 and J usage is TRBJ2-7; 7 positions match TRBD1. The CDR3 is 11 residues long. Germline V gene data show CDR1 as LNHDA and CDR2 as SQIVND (reference sequence). J gave up 4 bases and V 8 bases, and 2 bases lay outside the gene matches. The CDR3 loop reads CASRQGYEQYF. Here the CDR3 DNA reads TGTGCCAGTCGACAGGGATACGAGCAGTACTTC.

J is TRBJ2-3 and V is TRBV3-1 (or the pseudogene TRBV3-2); 7 bases are a match to TRBD2. Germline V gene data show CDR1 as LGHDT and CDR2 as YNNKEL (reference sequence). The CDR3 extends over 17 amino acids. V was pared by 0 bases and J by 3 bases, with 9 bases of the junction left unmatched. The CDR3 loop reads CASSQDGLGRGTDTQYF. CDR3 in DNA: TGTGCCAGCAGCCAAGATGGCCTGGGGCGGGGGACAGATACGCAGTATTTT.

V and J are TRBV7-3 and TRBJ2-5, with D unclear. Germline-derived CDR1 and CDR2 are SGHTA and FQGTGA. The CDR3 sequence is 13 residues long. V lost 5 bases and J lost 0, with 7 bases in between. In nucleotides, the CDR3 is TGTGCCAGCAGCCGTTCCCACCAAGAGACCCAGTACTTC. Its protein is CASSRSHQETQYF.

The sample holds a few counts of this clone. V gene TRBV2 combines with J gene TRBJ2-2; 9 positions match TRBD1. The V and J ends lost 6 bases and 6 bases, in that order; junction bases with no gene match: 2. The CDR3 has 13 residues. The V gene's germline CDR1 is SNHLY and CDR2 FYNNEI. The CDR3 DNA reads TGTGCCAGCAGGGGACAGGGCCCCGGGGAGCTGTTTTTT. Encoded protein: CASRGQGPGELFF.

The chain couples TRBV7-3 to TRBJ2-2; no reliable D call. The CDR3 totals 15 residues. Per the germline V gene, CDR1 is SGHTA and CDR2 is FQGTGA. The ends were cut back, 2 bases at V and 6 bases at J, with 13 bases in the middle. In DNA form, the CDR3 reads TGTGCCAGCAGCTTAGAAGTTGGGCAGGCCGGGGAGCTGTTTTTT. Its translation is CASSLEVGQAGELFF. Complete variable domain (other parts from reference TRBV7-3 and TRBJ2-2): GAGVSQTPSNKVTEKGKYVELRCDPISGHTALYWYRQSLGQGPEFLIYFQGTGAADDSGLPNDRFFAVRPEGSVSTLKIQRTERGDSAVYLCASSLEVGQAGELFFGEGSRLTVL.

This clone has just a few counts. The V and J genes are TRBV19 and TRBJ2-2; TRBD1 matches at 7 bases. This CDR3 contains 15 residues. After removal of 4 bases from V and 5 bases from J, the junction contained 7 bases not matched to a gene. Looked up from germline, CDR1 is LNHDA and CDR2 is SQIVND (reference sequence). CDR3 sequence: CASSTQTGRTGELFF. In DNA, the CDR3 is TGTGCCAGTAGTACCCAGACAGGGCGGACCGGGGAGCTGTTTTTT.

This chain connects TRBV18 to TRBJ2-4; 7 nucleotides align to TRBD2. Germline V gene sequence: CDR1 KGHSH, CDR2 LQKENI. J lost 6 bases, V lost 9 bases, and 17 bases had no gene match. The CDR3 loop spans 16 amino acids. CDR3 bases: TGTGCCAGTTCCATACGTGACGGAGGCGGGGGAAACATTCAGTACTTC. Its translation is CASSIRDGGGGNIQYF. Drawing the rest from reference TRBV18 and TRBJ2-4, the complete variable domain is NAGVMQNPRHLVRRRGQEARLRCSPMKGHSHVYWYRQLPEEGLKFMVYLQKENIIDESGMPKERFSAEFPKEGPSILRIQQVVRGDSAAYFCASSIRDGGGGNIQYFGAGTRLSVL.

This chain connects TRBV19 to TRBJ2-6, with no clear D. The CDR3 length is 14 residues. The V gene's germline CDR1 is LNHDA and CDR2 SQIVND (reference sequence). Trimming stripped 4 bases from V and 2 bases from J, with 6 bases between. In DNA form, the CDR3 reads TGTGCCAGTAGTACACAACCTGGGGCCAACGTCCTGACTTTC. This sequence encodes CASSTQPGANVLTF.

V gene TRBV18 combines with J gene TRBJ2-6; the D is unclear. The CDR3 is 17 residues long. Germline-derived CDR1 and CDR2 are KGHSH and LQKENI. V was trimmed by 6 bases and J by 3 bases, leaving 18 bases between them. The CDR3 here is CASSTGVGLSGANVLTF. CDR3 nucleotide sequence: TGTGCCAGCTCCACTGGGGTCGGGTTAAGTGGGGCCAACGTCCTGACTTTC.

This clone has just a few counts. This chain joins TRBV11-2 and TRBJ1-1, with 7 bases identical to TRBD1. Germline lookup yields CDR1 SGHAT and CDR2 FQNNGV. J lost 0 bases, V lost 5 bases, and 12 bases had no gene match. The CDR3 has 17 residues. The CDR3 nucleotides read TGTGCCAGCAGCACCGTACTCCGGGACAGCCTGAACACTGAAGCTTTCTTT. Protein sequence: CASSTVLRDSLNTEAFF.

The table lists this clone with a few counts. The chain recombines TRBV6-1 with TRBJ1-1; D uncertain. This CDR3 contains 14 residues. Germline CDR1 and CDR2: MNHNS and SASEGT. Trimming cost V 0 bases and J 11 bases, with 16 bases left between them. The CDR3: CASSEAPSGLRAFF. Written as DNA, the CDR3 is TGTGCCAGCAGTGAAGCGCCGAGTGGTCTTCGTGCTTTCTTT.

The chain couples TRBV5-1 to TRBJ2-6; D is undetermined. V lost 2 bases to trimming and J lost 4 bases, with 7 bases between them. Germline CDR1 SGHRS, CDR2 YFSETQ. The CDR3 spans 14 residues. CDR3 DNA: TGCGCCAGCAGCTTTGACCCCGGGGCCAACGTCCTGACTTTC. The encoded protein is CASSFDPGANVLTF.

The chain links TRBV5-1 to TRBJ2-3; 11 nucleotides match TRBD2. The germline V gene encodes CDR1 SGHRS and CDR2 YFSETQ. This CDR3 has 16 amino acids. V gave up 5 bases and J gave up 3 bases; unmatched junction bases: 8. The CDR3 sequence: CASSYGTSGRTDTQYF. In DNA form, the CDR3 reads TGCGCCAGCAGTTACGGGACTAGCGGAAGAACAGATACGCAGTATTTT.

A note on this clone: Germline is not matched at one junction end, which may reflect a read error. The chain couples TRBV19 to TRBJ2-1, with 9 bases identical to TRBD2. The length of the CDR3 is 15 residues. Germline V gene lookup returns CDR1 LNHDA and CDR2 SQIVND (reference sequence). In DNA form, the CDR3 reads TGTGCCAGTAGGATAGCGGGGGAGACCTACAATGAGCAGTTCTTC. Its translation: CASRIAGETYNEQFF.